These 19 T cell receptor beta chains share one sample of origin, sequenced in a study of T-cell reconstitution after alpha-beta-depleted transplantation in children. Unique molecular identifiers were built into the TCRbeta library. One entry per CDR3 protein, called by TCRdb with MiXCR from the PCR reads. The table has roughly 790,000 distinct CDR3 sequences, roughly 15% seen once. The source material was PBMCs, mostly from graft donor cells, sampled 360 days after TCRalphabeta/CD19-depleted stem cell transplant. Receptor source: a male patient younger than 18 who had a stem cell transplant for acute lymphoblastic leukemia, so the T cells may come from the graft donor.

This sequence joins TRBV12-3 or TRBV12-4 and TRBJ2-3, with D unresolved. V lost 5 bases and J lost 2, with 17 bases in between. CDR3 size: 16 residues. For the CDR3, the DNA is TGTGCCAGCAGTAAGGAGCTAGGGTCCTACACAGATACGCAGTATTTT. Translation: CASSKELGSYTDTQYF.

V gene TRBV29-1 combines with J gene TRBJ1-3; a weak D match, TRBD1 (5 bases). The CDR3 has 12 residues. The ends were cut back, 3 bases at V and 8 bases at J, with 11 bases in the middle. Per germline, CDR1 SQVTM and CDR2 ANQGSEA. The CDR3 sequence is CSVEKGTHTIYF. The CDR3 DNA sequence: TGCAGCGTTGAGAAGGGGACCCACACCATATATTTT.

This clonotype was counted between two and nine times. The V gene is TRBV12-3 or TRBV12-4, the J gene TRBJ2-1; D not certain. CDR3 length: 14 residues. V was cut by 3 bases and J by 6 bases, with 12 bases left in between. CDR3 in amino acids: CASSLSSASNEQFF. CDR3 coding DNA: TGTGCCAGCAGTTTGTCCTCCGCCAGCAATGAGCAGTTCTTC.

The chain recombines TRBV4-1 with TRBJ2-1; D remains ambiguous. Trimming removed 6 bases from V and 10 bases from J, with 13 bases in between. CDR3 size: 12 residues. Per the germline V gene, CDR1 is MGHRA and CDR2 is YSYEKL. This CDR3 is CASSTGTREQFF. The CDR3 DNA reads TGCGCCAGCAGTACGGGCACTCGGGAGCAGTTCTTC.

This clonotype was found a few times. This chain connects TRBV5-1 to TRBJ2-7; no definite D call. Germline V gene lookup returns CDR1 SGHRS and CDR2 YFSETQ. Trimming removed 0 bases at V and 2 bases at J, with 12 bases between. CDR3 length: 15 residues. The CDR3 DNA is TGCGCCAGCAGCTTGGTTAGTCCCCCTACCTACGAGCAGTACTTC. Translation gives CASSLVSPPTYEQYF.

The rearrangement uses TRBV27 and TRBJ2-5, with D hard to call. CDR3 length equals 16 residues. Trimming pared 1 base from V and 4 bases from J, leaving 16 bases between. Germline lookup yields CDR1 MNHEY and CDR2 SMNVEV (reference sequence). The CDR3 region is CASSLFRLGDIETQYF. The CDR3 bases are TGTGCCAGCAGTTTATTCAGGCTAGGCGATATAGAGACCCAGTACTTC.

The V call is TRBV7-9, the J call TRBJ1-4; 7 positions agree with TRBD1. The V gene end was trimmed by 4 bases and the J gene end by 4 bases; junction bases not matched to a gene: 6. CDR1 is SEHNR, CDR2 FQNEAQ, per germline (reference sequence). The length of the CDR3 is 15 residues. CDR3 in DNA: TGTGCCAGCAGCTCCTACAGGGGCCTTAATGAAAAACTGTTTTTT. This translates into CASSSYRGLNEKLFF.

This clonotype was detected a few times. The chain joins TRBV15 to TRBJ1-4; D not certain. This CDR3 is 13 amino acids long. Looked up from germline, CDR1 is LNHNV and CDR2 is YYDKDF (reference sequence). Trimming cost V 5 bases and J 8 bases, with 12 bases left between them. CDR3 nucleotides: TGTGCCACCAGCCTTATGGGCAGGGAAAAACTGTTTTTT. Amino acid sequence: CATSLMGREKLFF. Looking up the rest from reference TRBV15 and TRBJ1-4 gives the full variable domain: DAMVIQNPRYQVTQFGKPVTLSCSQTLNHNVMYWYQQKSSQAPKLLFHYYDKDFNNEADTPDNFQSRRPNTSFCFLDIRSPGLGDTAMYLCATSLMGREKLFFGSGTQLSVL.

This chain connects TRBV5-1 to TRBJ2-2; D is uncertain. V lost 2 bases and J 7 bases, leaving 9 bases between the germline ends. From germline, CDR1 is SGHRS and CDR2 YFSETQ. This CDR3 region has 13 residues. Here the CDR3 reads CASSLSENGELFF. CDR3 DNA sequence: TGCGCCAGCAGCTTATCGGAGAACGGGGAGCTGTTTTTT.

This clonotype has ten or more counts. The chain couples TRBV27 to TRBJ2-7, with TRBD2 matching 10 bases. After removal of 3 bases from V and 7 bases from J, the junction contained 15 bases not matched to a gene. The CDR3 contains 17 residues. CDR1 MNHEY and CDR2 SMNVEV come from the germline V gene (reference sequence). This CDR3 is CASSFSRALAGVGEQYF. CDR3 sequence (DNA): TGTGCCAGCAGTTTTAGTAGGGCCCTAGCGGGAGTCGGAGAGCAGTACTTC.

V is TRBV27 and J is TRBJ1-3, with 7 bases that match TRBD1. Germline CDR1 MNHEY, CDR2 SMNVEV (reference sequence). V gave up 7 bases and J gave up 8 bases; unmatched junction bases: 5. The CDR3 totals 12 residues. The CDR3 DNA reads as TGTGCCAGCAAAGGACAGGATTACACCATATATTTT. It codes for CASKGQDYTIYF.

This chain connects TRBV19 to TRBJ1-2; D gene unclear. Trimming took off 6 bases at V and 4 bases at J, with 18 bases between the two ends. Per the germline V gene, CDR1 is LNHDA and CDR2 is SQIVND (reference sequence). This CDR3 spans 15 amino acids. The DNA for the CDR3 is TGTGCCAGTAGCGCGGGTCCGTCACGTGTCTATGGCTACACCTTC. Its protein is CASSAGPSRVYGYTF.

CDR3 protein: CASRSGGVGLGNTGELFF. In DNA form, the CDR3 reads TGTGCCAGCAGATCCGGCGGGGTGGGACTAGGGAACACCGGGGAGCTGTTTTTT. This chain joins TRBV7-6 and TRBJ2-2; TRBD2 aligns across 8 bases. The germline gives CDR1 SGHVS, CDR2 FNYEAQ. The CDR3 covers 18 residues. Trimming removed 6 bases from V and 1 base from J; junction bases left unmatched: 13.

This clonotype has more than one count but fewer than ten. V gene TRBV20-1 combines with J gene TRBJ2-1; 13 bases match TRBD2. The CDR3 length is 15 residues. With 5 bases clipped from V and 6 bases from J, the junction kept 7 bases outside the gene matches. The germline CDR1 and CDR2 sequences are DFQATT and SNEGSKA (reference sequence). CDR3 in amino acids: CSAGGTSGISNEQFF. Here the CDR3 DNA reads TGCAGTGCTGGAGGGACTAGCGGGATTTCCAATGAGCAGTTCTTC.

The table lists this clonotype with many counts. The gene calls are TRBV5-6 and TRBJ1-1, with unresolved D. The germline V gene encodes CDR1 SGHDT and CDR2 YYEEEE. CDR3 size: 17 residues. Trimming removed 0 bases at V and 7 bases at J, with 22 bases between. The CDR3 reads CASSLGVGIPHGDEAFF. The DNA of the CDR3 is TGTGCCAGCAGCTTGGGTGTAGGGATACCCCATGGGGATGAAGCTTTCTTT.

The chain joins TRBV19 to TRBJ2-1; 16 positions match TRBD2. Germline V gives CDR1 LNHDA, CDR2 SQIVND (reference sequence). CDR3 length: 18 residues. V trimming: 9 bases; J trimming: 1 base; junction bases outside the gene matches: 9. CDR3 region: CASHPGLAGGPSYNEQFF. The CDR3 nucleotides read TGTGCCAGCCACCCGGGACTAGCGGGAGGGCCTTCCTACAATGAGCAGTTCTTC.

This clonotype was counted between two and nine times. This chain links TRBV4-2 with TRBJ2-4, with D possibly TRBD2 on 7 matching bases. Germline values: CDR1 LGHNA, CDR2 YNFKEQ. The CDR3 sequence is 17 residues long. V lost 4 bases and J lost 6, with 22 bases in between. The DNA of the CDR3 is TGTGCCAGCAGCCGGGAGAGGACACGGGGGGCTGGAAACATTCAGTACTTC. Translating it yields CASSRERTRGAGNIQYF.

This clonotype was seen a few times. V usage is TRBV5-1 and J usage is TRBJ2-1, with a weak D call TRBD1 (6 bases). Germline CDR1 reads SGHRS; CDR2 reads YFSETQ. V was trimmed by 4 bases and J by 7 bases, leaving 27 bases between them. There are 18 residues in the CDR3. CDR3: CASSDRDTAPLFRNEQFF. The CDR3 coding sequence is TGCGCCAGCAGCGATCGGGACACCGCCCCACTTTTCCGGAATGAGCAGTTCTTC.

In this sample, this clonotype turned up a few times. This rearrangement joins TRBV7-6 to TRBJ2-5; unclear D gene. CDR3 length: 12 amino acids. With 5 bases removed from V and 2 bases from J, the gap between germline ends came to 6 bases. Germline V CDR1 and CDR2: SGHVS, FNYEAQ. The CDR3 here is CASSAWQETQYF. CDR3 nucleotide sequence: TGTGCCAGCAGCGCGTGGCAAGAGACCCAGTACTTC.